The next 17 T cell receptor beta chains were all read from a single sample in a study of T cells in localized non-small cell lung cancer. Only in-frame clones appear in the TCRdb table, and some are missing; sequencing was by immunoSEQ multiplex PCR. Here the sample spans tens of thousands of clones, around 77% being singletons. The material sequenced was peripheral blood, taken before any cancer treatment. Receptors originate from a man aged 35-69 years with stage I squamous cell lung carcinoma.

In its sample, this clone was seen a few times. The V and J genes are TRBV7-6 and TRBJ1-1, with D possibly being TRBD1 (5 bases). The CDR3 loop spans 13 amino acids. With 5 bases removed from V and 6 bases from J, the gap between germline ends came to 13 bases. Germline V CDR1 and CDR2: SGHVS, FNYEAQ. In DNA, the CDR3 is TGTGCCAGCAGCGTGACAGATTTCGCTGAAGCTTTCTTT. Its protein product is CASSVTDFAEAFF.

The chain uses TRBV4-3 and TRBJ2-7; a possible D gene is TRBD1 (5 bases). V shed 3 bases and J shed 0 bases, with 15 bases lying between them. CDR3 length: 16 residues. Germline assignment: CDR1 LGHNA and CDR2 YSLEER. CDR3 protein: CASSQDMGGSSYEQYF. The CDR3 coding sequence is TGCGCCAGCAGCCAGGACATGGGCGGTAGCTCCTACGAGCAGTACTTC.

The chain has TRBV30 and TRBJ2-5, with a possible D match to TRBD2 (6 bases). The V end lost 6 bases, the J end lost 0 bases, and 8 bases lay between the germline ends. The CDR3 extends over 12 amino acids. Germline V gives CDR1 GTSNPN, CDR2 SVGIG (reference sequence). CDR3 amino acids: CACSGYQETQYF. For the CDR3, the DNA is TGTGCCTGTAGCGGTTACCAAGAGACCCAGTACTTC.

This chain connects TRBV4-1 to TRBJ1-1, with D uncertain. This CDR3 contains 16 residues. Trimming removed 0 bases from V and 0 bases from J, with 11 bases in between. Germline lookup yields CDR1 MGHRA and CDR2 YSYEKL. The CDR3 DNA reads as TGCGCCAGCAGCCAAGATAGGCGCAGTTTGAACACTGAAGCTTTCTTT. This sequence encodes CASSQDRRSLNTEAFF.

The genes are TRBV5-5 and TRBJ2-7; 7 bases are shared with TRBD1. J lost 1 base, V lost 1 base, and 2 bases had no gene match. This CDR3 spans 14 amino acids. Germline V CDR1 and CDR2: SGHKS, YYEKEE (reference sequence). CDR3 in DNA: TGTGCCAGCAGCTTGACACAGGGGTCCTACGAGCAGTACTTC. It is translated as CASSLTQGSYEQYF.

In this sample, this clone turned up once. This chain links TRBV18 with TRBJ1-3; D possibly corresponds to TRBD1 (6 bases). The CDR3 totals 16 residues. V lost 5 bases to trimming and J lost 0 bases, with 14 bases between them. Germline CDR1 is KGHSH and CDR2 is LQKENI. The CDR3 protein is CASSNSQGSSGNTIYF. CDR3 nucleotide sequence: TGTGCCAGCTCAAACTCACAGGGTAGCTCTGGAAACACCATATATTTT.

The J gene is TRBJ1-1, the V gene TRBV30, with no clear D. Germline values: CDR1 GTSNPN, CDR2 SVGIG (reference sequence). Trimming pared 0 bases from V and 7 bases from J, leaving 9 bases between. This CDR3 region has 12 residues. CDR3 sequence reads: CAWSVRSSEAFF. The DNA of the CDR3 is TGTGCCTGGAGTGTAAGGTCTAGTGAAGCTTTCTTT.

The J gene is TRBJ2-1, the V gene TRBV6-8; D perhaps matches TRBD1 (5 bases). Germline CDR1 MNHGY, CDR2 SAAAGT. This CDR3 comprises 15 residues. Trimming took off 5 bases at V and 0 bases at J, with 11 bases between the two ends. The CDR3 DNA reads TGTGCCAGCAGTGTACAGGAAAGCTCCTACAATGAGCAGTTCTTC. It encodes CASSVQESSYNEQFF.

V usage is TRBV10-1 and J usage is TRBJ1-3; unclear D gene. CDR3 length: 15 residues. The V end lost 0 bases, the J end lost 2 bases, and 8 bases lay between the germline ends. Germline V gene data show CDR1 as WNHNN and CDR2 as SYGVQD (reference sequence). In DNA form, the CDR3 reads TGCGCCAGCAGTGAGTCGGCCAGCACTGGAAACACCATATATTTT. Translating it yields CASSESASTGNTIYF.

The rearrangement links TRBV7-2 to TRBJ1-2; D not certain. The V gene lost 10 bases and the J gene lost 0 bases, with 12 bases spanning the gap. Germline loops: CDR1 SGHTA, CDR2 FQGNSA. The CDR3 runs 13 residues. CDR3 sequence reads: CATQLATNYGYTF. The CDR3 nucleotides are TGTGCCACCCAACTGGCCACTAACTATGGCTACACCTTC.

This clone was picked up one time. This chain links TRBV4-2 with TRBJ1-5, with D perhaps TRBD1 (5 bases). Germline-derived CDR1 and CDR2 are LGHNA and YNFKEQ. Between the trimmed V and J ends, which lost 0 bases and 1 base, there was a span of 7 bases. The CDR3 runs 15 residues. The CDR3 loop is CASSQDWGSNQPQHF. CDR3 bases: TGTGCCAGCAGCCAAGATTGGGGCAGCAATCAGCCCCAGCATTTT.

The chain uses TRBV28 and TRBJ1-3; D ambiguous. The CDR3 is 16 amino acids. From germline, CDR1 is MDHEN and CDR2 SYDVKM. V was pared by 1 base and J by 2 bases, with 12 bases between. The CDR3 is CASSLSEWTAGNTIYF. The CDR3 DNA reads as TGTGCCAGCAGTTTATCGGAATGGACGGCTGGAAACACCATATATTTT.

The chain recombines TRBV9 with TRBJ2-3; 8 nucleotides align to TRBD2. The ends lost 4 bases at V and 5 bases at J; junction bases unmatched: 9. Germline V gene data show CDR1 as SGDLS and CDR2 as YYNGEE. The CDR3 covers 15 residues. CDR3 amino acids: CASSSRGGLEDTQYF. In nucleotides, the CDR3 is TGTGCCAGCAGCTCTCGGGGGGGCCTAGAAGATACGCAGTATTTT.

In nucleotides, the CDR3 is TGTGCCAGCAGCACCACAGGGGGGAAAGAGACCCAGTACTTC. Amino acid sequence: CASSTTGGKETQYF. This chain connects TRBV13 to TRBJ2-5, with TRBD1 matching over 8 bases. This CDR3 has 14 residues. CDR1 and CDR2 (germline): PRHDT, FYEKMQ (reference sequence). The J segment lost 3 bases and the V segment lost 5 bases, leaving 5 bases of the junction unmatched.

This clone has only one observation. J is TRBJ2-5 and V is TRBV7-9, with 10 bases matching TRBD1. V shed 5 bases, J shed 2 bases, and the junction held 11 bases outside the gene matches. Germline CDR1 reads SEHNR; CDR2 reads FQNEAQ (reference sequence). This CDR3 contains 17 residues. The CDR3 DNA is TGTGCCAGCAGCCCGCGGCTGGGGACAGGGGAACAAGAGACCCAGTACTTC. Protein: CASSPRLGTGEQETQYF.

The genes are TRBV6-5 and TRBJ1-5; a weak D match, TRBD1 (5 bases). The CDR3 is 15 residues long. Trimming took 2 bases from V and 2 from J, leaving 10 bases between them. CDR1 and CDR2 from the germline V gene are MNHEY and SVGAGI. The CDR3 is CASSYPGGGNQPQHF. DNA of the CDR3: TGTGCCAGCAGTTACCCCGGGGGGGGCAATCAGCCCCAGCATTTT.

This chain links TRBV6-6 with TRBJ2-3; D is tentatively TRBD1 or TRBD2 (6 bases each). Between the trimmed V and J ends, which lost 10 bases and 2 bases, there was a span of 19 bases. This CDR3 has 15 residues. Per germline, CDR1 MNHNY and CDR2 SVGAGI (reference sequence). The CDR3: CATSSPGGTTDTQYF. The CDR3 region has the DNA TGTGCCACCAGCAGCCCCGGGGGCACCACAGATACGCAGTATTTT.